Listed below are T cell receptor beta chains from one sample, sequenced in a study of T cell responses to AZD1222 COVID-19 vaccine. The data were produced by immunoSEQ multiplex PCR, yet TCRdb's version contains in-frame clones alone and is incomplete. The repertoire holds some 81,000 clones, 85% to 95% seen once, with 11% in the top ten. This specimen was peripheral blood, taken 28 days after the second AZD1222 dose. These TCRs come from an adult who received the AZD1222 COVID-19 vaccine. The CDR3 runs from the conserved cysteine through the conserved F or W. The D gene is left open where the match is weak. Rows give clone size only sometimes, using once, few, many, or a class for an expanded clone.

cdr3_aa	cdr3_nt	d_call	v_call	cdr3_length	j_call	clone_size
CSVRNISYEQYF	TGCAGCGTGCGCAATATCTCCTACGAGCAGTACTTC	-	TRBV29-1	12	TRBJ2-7	-
CASSLASGGLSTQYF	TGTGCCAGCAGTTTGGCTAGCGGGGGCCTGTCGACCCAGTACTTC	TRBD2	TRBV27	15	TRBJ2-5	few
CASSSPEGYGYTF	TGTGCCAGCAGCTCACCCGAAGGCTATGGCTACACCTTC	-	TRBV7-9	13	TRBJ1-2	-
CAISESPENYGYTF	TGTGCCATCAGCGAGTCGCCGGAGAACTATGGCTACACCTTC	-	TRBV10-3	14	TRBJ1-2	-
CASNSWGQRMNTEAFF	TGTGCCAGCAACTCTTGGGGACAGCGCATGAACACTGAAGCTTTCTTT	TRBD1	TRBV7-9	16	TRBJ1-1	once
CASSPLVSGYTIYF	TGCGCCAGCAGCCCCCTGGTTTCTGGATACACCATATATTTT	-	TRBV5-1	14	TRBJ1-3	-
CASSFHSFYGYTF	TGTGCCAGCAGTTTTCACAGCTTCTATGGCTACACCTTC	-	TRBV28	13	TRBJ1-2	-
CASSLDSSNQPQHF	TGTGCCAGCAGCTTGGATTCCAGCAATCAGCCCCAGCATTTT	-	TRBV7-2	14	TRBJ1-5	-
CASSMSGSGANVLTF	TGTGCCAGTAGTATGTCAGGATCTGGGGCCAACGTCCTGACTTTC	-	TRBV19	15	TRBJ2-6	-
CASSRDYRDSNTGELFF	TGTGCCAGCAGCCGCGACTACCGGGACAGTAACACCGGGGAGCTGTTTTTT	TRBD1	TRBV4-2	17	TRBJ2-2	-
CASSAGQTMNTEAFF	TGCGCCAGCAGCGCAGGACAGACAATGAACACTGAAGCTTTCTTT	-	TRBV5-1	15	TRBJ1-1	-
CASSSSRGLETQYF	TGTGCCAGCAGCTCCTCTCGGGGGCTGGAGACCCAGTACTTC	-	TRBV11-2	14	TRBJ2-5	-
CASSSQGKGTRNEQFF	TGCGCCAGCAGCTCACAGGGCAAGGGCACAAGAAATGAGCAGTTCTTC	-	TRBV5-1	16	TRBJ2-1	-
CASSQGALTGYTF	TGTGCCAGCAGCCAAGGGGCCTTGACTGGCTACACCTTC	-	TRBV14	13	TRBJ1-2	-
CASSEALRLRDTYQPQHF	TGTGCCAGCAGTGAAGCGCTTCGTTTAAGGGACACCTATCAGCCCCAGCATTTT	-	TRBV6-1	18	TRBJ1-5	once
CASSPQQGNEAFF	TGTGCCAGTAGTCCCCAACAGGGAAATGAAGCTTTCTTT	-	TRBV19	13	TRBJ1-1	-
CASSQGQGGQPQHF	TGTGCCAGCAGCCAGGGACAGGGTGGTCAGCCCCAGCATTTT	TRBD1	TRBV3-1/TRBV3-2	14	TRBJ1-5	-
CASSPSYATGVNEKLFF	TGTGCCAGCAGTCCCTCATATGCGACAGGGGTAAATGAAAAACTGTTTTTT	TRBD1	TRBV28	17	TRBJ1-4	-
CASRSGLTNTEAFF	TGTGCCAGCAGGAGTGGACTTACGAACACTGAAGCTTTCTTT	-	TRBV25-1	14	TRBJ1-1	-
CASSPRGQYYGYTF	TGTGCCAGCAGTCCTCGGGGGCAGTACTATGGCTACACCTTC	-	TRBV6-5	14	TRBJ1-2	-
CASSLTGNTEAFF	TGTGCCAGCAGTTTGACAGGGAACACTGAAGCTTTCTTT	-	TRBV28	13	TRBJ1-1	-
CASRDGGSTDTQYF	TGCGCCAGCAGGGACGGGGGGAGCACAGATACGCAGTATTTT	TRBD2	TRBV5-1	14	TRBJ2-3	-
CASRRTGDTEAFF	TGTGCCAGCCGTCGGACAGGGGACACTGAAGCTTTCTTT	TRBD1	TRBV2	13	TRBJ1-1	-